This T cell receptor beta chain is drawn from a study of graft-versus-host responses after intestinal transplantation. Between the trimmed V and J ends, which lost 4 bases and 0 bases, there was a span of 19 bases. Looked up from germline, CDR1 is LGHNA and CDR2 is YNFKEQ. CDR3 length equals 17 residues. Notes on this clone: Antigen unknown.

Whole-study findings and limits: Some GvH clones were seen earlier in gut or blood, suggesting intestinal origin.

Using immunoSEQ multiplex PCR, the repertoire was profiled, and TCRdb retains in-frame clones only, with some absent. Counted here are roughly 100,000 clones, roughly 93% occurring once; the ten biggest clones make up 1.2%. This sequence joins TRBV4-2 and TRBJ2-7; perhaps TRBD1 as D (5 bases). This receptor was obtained from a human donor who received an intestinal transplant. The sample in question was unstimulated CD8+ T cells sorted from spleen or lymph node cells, obtained before intestinal transplant. CDR3 region: CASSPEPTGVSSYEQYF. CDR3 nucleotide sequence: TGTGCCAGCAGCCCCGAGCCCACAGGAGTCAGCTCCTACGAGCAGTACTTC.